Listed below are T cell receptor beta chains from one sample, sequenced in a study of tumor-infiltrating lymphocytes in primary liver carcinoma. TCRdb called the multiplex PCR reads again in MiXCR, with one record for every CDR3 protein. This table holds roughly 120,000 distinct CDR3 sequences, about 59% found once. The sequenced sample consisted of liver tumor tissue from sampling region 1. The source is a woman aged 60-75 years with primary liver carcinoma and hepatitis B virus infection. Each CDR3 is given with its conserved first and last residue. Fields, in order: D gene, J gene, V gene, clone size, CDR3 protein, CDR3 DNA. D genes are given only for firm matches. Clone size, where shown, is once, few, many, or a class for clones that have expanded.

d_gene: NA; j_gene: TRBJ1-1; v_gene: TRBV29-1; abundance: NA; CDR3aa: CSDVSGQLNTEAFF; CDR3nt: TGCAGTGATGTGTCGGGACAACTGAACACTGAAGCTTTCTTT
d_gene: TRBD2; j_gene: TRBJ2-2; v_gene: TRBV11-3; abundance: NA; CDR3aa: CASSLEMGLAGVGSPGELFF; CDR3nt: TGTGCCAGCAGCTTAGAGATGGGACTAGCGGGAGTTGGCAGTCCCGGGGAGCTGTTTTTT
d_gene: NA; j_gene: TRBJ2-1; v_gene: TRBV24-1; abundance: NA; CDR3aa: CATSDFHSINEQFF; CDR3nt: TGTGCCACCAGTGATTTTCATAGTATCAATGAGCAGTTCTTC
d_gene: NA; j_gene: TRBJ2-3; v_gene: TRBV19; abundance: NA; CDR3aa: CASNRDSLDTQYF; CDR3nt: TGTGCCAGTAATAGGGACTCCCTGGATACGCAGTATTTT
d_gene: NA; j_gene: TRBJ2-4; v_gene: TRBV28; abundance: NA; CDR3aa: CASTSTKNIQYF; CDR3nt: TGTGCCAGCACCTCCACCAAAAACATTCAGTACTTC
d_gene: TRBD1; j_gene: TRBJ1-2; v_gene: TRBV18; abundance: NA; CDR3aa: CASSPTTGVDGYTF; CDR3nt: TGTGCCAGCTCACCGACGACAGGGGTCGATGGCTACACCTTC
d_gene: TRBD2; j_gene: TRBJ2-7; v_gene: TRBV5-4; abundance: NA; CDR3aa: CAGSPPGGRGNYEQYF; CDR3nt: TGTGCCGGCAGCCCCCCAGGCGGGAGGGGGAACTACGAGCAGTACTTT
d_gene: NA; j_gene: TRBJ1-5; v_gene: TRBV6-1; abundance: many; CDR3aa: CASKEQVNQPQHF; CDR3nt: TGTGCCAGCAAGGAGCAAGTCAATCAGCCCCAGCATTTT
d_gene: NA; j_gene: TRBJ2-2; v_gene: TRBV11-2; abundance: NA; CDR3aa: CASSQEVRTTVPGEPSF; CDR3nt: TGTGCCAGCAGCCAAGAAGTGAGGACTACGGTGCCCGGAGAACCGTCTTTT
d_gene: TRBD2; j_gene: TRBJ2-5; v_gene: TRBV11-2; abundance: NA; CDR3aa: CASIPSAELAGGGRETQYF; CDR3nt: TGTGCCAGCATCCCATCCGCCGAACTAGCGGGAGGTGGGCGAGAGACCCAGTACTTC
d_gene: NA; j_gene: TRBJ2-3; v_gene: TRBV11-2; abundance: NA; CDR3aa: CVSSPERGGYCGRTDTQYF; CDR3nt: TGTGTCAGCAGCCCCGAGAGGGGGGGATATTGCGGCCGCACAGATACGCAGTATTTT
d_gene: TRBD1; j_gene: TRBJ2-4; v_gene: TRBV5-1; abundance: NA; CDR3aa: CASSLRTGGENIQYF; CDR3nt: TGCGCCAGCAGCCTCAGGACAGGGGGGGAAAACATTCAGTACTTC
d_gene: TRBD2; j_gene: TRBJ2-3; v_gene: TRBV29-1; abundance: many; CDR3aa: CSAVGGGLAGGPTDTQYF; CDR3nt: TGCAGCGCTGTCGGGGGAGGGCTAGCGGGAGGCCCCACAGATACGCAGTATTTT
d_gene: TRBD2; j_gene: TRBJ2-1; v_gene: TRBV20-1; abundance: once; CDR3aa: CSAREISGGYNEQFF; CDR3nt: TGCAGTGCTAGAGAAATCAGCGGGGGCTACAATGAGCAGTTCTTC
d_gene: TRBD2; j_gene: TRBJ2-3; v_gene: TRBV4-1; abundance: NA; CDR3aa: CPSSQESGSINTQYF; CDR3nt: TGCCCCAGCAGTCAAGAGAGCGGGAGTATAAATACGCAGTATTTT
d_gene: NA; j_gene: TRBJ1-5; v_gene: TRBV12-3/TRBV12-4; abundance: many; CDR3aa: CASSQLSSVNQPQHF; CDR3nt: TGTGCCAGCAGCCAATTATCCAGTGTTAATCAGCCCCAGCATTTT
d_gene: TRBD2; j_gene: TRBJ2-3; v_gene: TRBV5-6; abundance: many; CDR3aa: CASSLGLASTDTQYF; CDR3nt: TGTGCCAGCAGCTTGGGACTAGCTAGCACAGATACGCAGTATTTT
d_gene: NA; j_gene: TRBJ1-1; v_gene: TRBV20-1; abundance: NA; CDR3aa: CSASPGVTEAFF; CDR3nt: TGCAGTGCTAGCCCCGGGGTCACTGAAGCTTTCTTT
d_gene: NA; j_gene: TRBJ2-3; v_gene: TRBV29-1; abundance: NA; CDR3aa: CRVHREGSTDKQYF; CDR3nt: TGCAGAGTACACAGGGAGGGGAGCACAGATAAACAGTATTTT
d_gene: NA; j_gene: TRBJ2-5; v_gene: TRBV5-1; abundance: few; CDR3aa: CASSPRLGETQYF; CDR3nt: TGCGCCAGCAGCCCCAGGCTTGGGGAGACCCAGTACTTC
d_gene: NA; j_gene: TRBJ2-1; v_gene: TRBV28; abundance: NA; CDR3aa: CASSYQLAYNEQFF; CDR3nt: TGTGCCAGCAGTTACCAACTAGCTTACAATGAGCAGTTCTTC
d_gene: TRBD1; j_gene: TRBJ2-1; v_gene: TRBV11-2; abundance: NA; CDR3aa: CASSLEKGQGYEQFF; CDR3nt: TGTGCCAGCAGTTTAGAAAAGGGACAGGGCTACGAGCAGTTCTTC
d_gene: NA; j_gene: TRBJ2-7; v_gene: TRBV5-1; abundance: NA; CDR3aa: CASGLFGDSSYEQYF; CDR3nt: TGCGCCAGCGGCTTGTTTGGGGACTCCTCCTACGAGCAATACTTC
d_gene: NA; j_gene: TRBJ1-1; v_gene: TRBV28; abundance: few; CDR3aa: CASSPREDTEAFF; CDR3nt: TGTGCCAGCAGTCCCAGGGAGGACACTGAAGCTTTCTTT
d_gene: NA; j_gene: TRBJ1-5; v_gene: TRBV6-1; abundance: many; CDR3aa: CASSERGHFSNQPQHF; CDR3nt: TGTGCCAGCAGTGAACGTGGACATTTTAGCAATCAGCCCCAGCATTTT
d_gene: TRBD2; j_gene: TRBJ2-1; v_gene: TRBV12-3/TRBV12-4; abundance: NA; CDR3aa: CAGKTWTRVNEQFF; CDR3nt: TGTGCCGGCAAGACCTGGACTAGAGTGAATGAGCAGTTCTTC
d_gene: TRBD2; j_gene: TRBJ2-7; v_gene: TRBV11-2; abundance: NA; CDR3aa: CASSLDRGEAYEQYF; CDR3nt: TGTGCCAGCAGCTTAGATCGGGGGGAGGCCTACGAGCAGTACTTC
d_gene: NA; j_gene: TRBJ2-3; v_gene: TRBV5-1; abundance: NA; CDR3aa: CTSSSGVSRRTDTQYF; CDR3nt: TGCACCAGCAGTTCAGGGGTTAGCCGGCGCACAGATACGCAGTATTTT
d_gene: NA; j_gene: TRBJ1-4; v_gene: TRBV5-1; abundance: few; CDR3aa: CASSLERANEKLFF; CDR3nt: TGCGCCAGCAGCTTGGAAAGGGCTAATGAAAAACTGTTTTTT
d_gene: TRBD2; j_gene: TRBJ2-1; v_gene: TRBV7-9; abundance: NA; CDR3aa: CASSILRGGGNNEQFF; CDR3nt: TGTGCCAGCAGCATACTTCGAGGCGGGGGAAACAATGAGCAATTCTTC
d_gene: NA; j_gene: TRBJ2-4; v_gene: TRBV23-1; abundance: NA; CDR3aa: CASSPRRGKNIQYF; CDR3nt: TGCGCCAGCAGTCCGAGAAGGGGCAAAAACATTCAGTACTTC